These 10 T cell receptor beta chains were all obtained from the same sample, sequenced in a study of control samples from healthy donors and cancer patients. The data were produced by immunoSEQ multiplex PCR, yet TCRdb's version contains in-frame clones alone and is incomplete. The data hold 150,000 to 200,000 clones, with around 91% observed a single time. The sequencing sample was made of blood. The source of these receptors is a woman aged 45-60 years in good health.

The genes are TRBV2 and TRBJ2-7; D unclear. Germline-derived CDR1 and CDR2 are SNHLY and FYNNEI. The V gene lost 1 base and the J gene lost 6 bases, with 7 bases spanning the gap. The length of the CDR3 is 12 residues. CDR3 region: CASSEVRVEQYF. The CDR3 coding sequence is TGTGCCAGCAGTGAAGTTAGGGTCGAGCAGTACTTC.

The gene calls are TRBV6-5 and TRBJ1-1, with D uncertain. Between the trimmed V and J ends, which lost 8 bases and 2 bases, there was a span of 12 bases. The CDR3 length is 13 residues. Germline CDR1 is MNHEY and CDR2 is SVGAGI. CDR3 sequence reads: CASLRVVNTEAFF. CDR3 sequence (DNA): TGTGCCAGCTTAAGGGTAGTCAACACTGAAGCTTTCTTT.

The rearrangement joins TRBV5-1 to TRBJ2-1; D call uncertain. This CDR3 comprises 15 residues. The V gene's germline CDR1 is SGHRS and CDR2 YFSETQ. V lost 1 base, J lost 2 bases, and 10 bases lay in between. CDR3 nucleotides: TGCGCCAGCAGCTTGACGGGCGAAACCTACAATGAGCAGTTCTTC. Protein: CASSLTGETYNEQFF.

The rearrangement joins TRBV14 to TRBJ2-5; the match to TRBD1 covers 7 bases. The CDR3 contains 14 residues. Per germline, CDR1 SGHDN and CDR2 FVKESK. V lost 8 bases to trimming and J lost 3 bases; unmatched junction nucleotides: 9. The CDR3 here is CASGKIGTEETQYF. The CDR3 bases are TGTGCCAGCGGGAAGATAGGGACAGAAGAGACCCAGTACTTC. The entire variable domain, with the rest obtained from reference TRBV14 and TRBJ2-5, is as follows: EAGVTQFPSHSVIEKGQTVTLRCDPISGHDNLYWYRRVMGKEIKFLLHFVKESKQDESGMPNNRFLAERTGGTYSTLKVQPAELEDSGVYFCASGKIGTEETQYFGPGTRLLVL.

The chain employs TRBV6-5 and TRBJ2-2; D perhaps matches TRBD1 (5 bases). The V end lost 5 bases, the J end lost 6 bases, and 13 bases lay between the germline ends. CDR3 length equals 14 residues. Germline V CDR1 and CDR2: MNHEY, SVGAGI. CDR3 bases: TGTGCCAGCAGTAGATCGCTAGGGGCCGGGGAGCTGTTTTTT. This encodes CASSRSLGAGELFF.

The chain recombines TRBV18 with TRBJ1-1; tentative D call: TRBD1 (6 bases). The CDR3 extends over 12 amino acids. Germline CDR1 is KGHSH and CDR2 is LQKENI. V gave up 8 bases and J gave up 7 bases, with 14 bases separating them. The CDR3 sequence is CASRGAPLEAFF. As DNA, the CDR3 is TGTGCCAGCCGGGGGGCCCCCCTTGAAGCTTTCTTT.

The chain combines TRBV4-3 with TRBJ2-7; 9 bases fit TRBD1. The germline V gene has CDR1 LGHNA and CDR2 YSLEER. CDR3 length: 13 amino acids. J lost 2 bases, V lost 4 bases, and 0 bases had no gene match. CDR3 in amino acids: CASSRDRAYEQYF. In DNA form, the CDR3 reads TGCGCCAGCAGCCGGGACAGGGCCTACGAGCAGTACTTC.

Remarks on this clone: The same CDR3 arises from other DNA sequences in this sample as well. The chain links TRBV27 to TRBJ2-2, with 7 bases that match TRBD2. J lost 4 bases, V lost 0 bases, and 2 bases had no gene match. Germline assignment: CDR1 MNHEY and CDR2 SMNVEV (reference sequence). The CDR3 has 15 amino acids. The CDR3 DNA sequence: TGTGCCAGCAGTTTATCGGGACTAATCACCGGGGAGCTGTTTTTT. Its translation is CASSLSGLITGELFF.

J is TRBJ1-5 and V is TRBV27; a weak D match, TRBD1 (6 bases). CDR1 and CDR2 from the germline V gene are MNHEY and SMNVEV (reference sequence). V dropped 3 bases and J dropped 4 bases, with 16 bases sitting between them. The CDR3 loop spans 16 amino acids. As DNA, the CDR3 is TGTGCCAGCAGTTTCAAACAGGGAGAGGGGAATCAGCCCCAGCATTTT. Translated: CASSFKQGEGNQPQHF.

Written as DNA, the CDR3 is TGTGCCTGGATTCCCGCGGGGGGGGGAGGCTACACCTTC. Translation: CAWIPAGGGGYTF. J is TRBJ1-2 and V is TRBV30, with D tentatively TRBD1 (5 bases). CDR1 is GTSNPN and CDR2 is SVGIG in the germline V gene (reference sequence). V was trimmed by 4 bases and J by 8 bases, leaving 17 bases between them. The CDR3 contains 13 residues.